In this sample, the clone carrying this T cell receptor beta chain turned up a few times. Its antigen is still unknown. TCRdb called the 5' RACE reads again in MiXCR, with one record for every CDR3 protein. The sample consists of 550,000 to 750,000 distinct CDR3 sequences, approximately 15% of them appearing once. This sample was included in a study of T cells after yellow fever vaccination. Findings and limits, study-wide: At 95% to 98% for CD4 and over 80% for CD8, most primary-vaccination clones showed up again after the booster. Abundant bulk-population clonotypes could contaminate the FACS-sorted repertoires.

Between the trimmed V and J ends, which lost 8 bases and 1 base, there was a span of 15 bases. Germline-derived CDR1 and CDR2 are SEHNR and FQNEAQ (reference sequence). The CDR3 is 14 amino acids. This sequence was found in a man aged 30-40 years who received the YFV17D yellow fever vaccine. The input for sequencing was PBMCs, taken on the day of the yellow fever booster vaccination. The chain combines TRBV7-9 with TRBJ2-7; D remains unclear. In DNA form, the CDR3 reads TGTGCCAGCTCCCCTATCGGAGTTTCCTACGAGCAGTACTTC. Amino acid sequence: CASSPIGVSYEQYF.